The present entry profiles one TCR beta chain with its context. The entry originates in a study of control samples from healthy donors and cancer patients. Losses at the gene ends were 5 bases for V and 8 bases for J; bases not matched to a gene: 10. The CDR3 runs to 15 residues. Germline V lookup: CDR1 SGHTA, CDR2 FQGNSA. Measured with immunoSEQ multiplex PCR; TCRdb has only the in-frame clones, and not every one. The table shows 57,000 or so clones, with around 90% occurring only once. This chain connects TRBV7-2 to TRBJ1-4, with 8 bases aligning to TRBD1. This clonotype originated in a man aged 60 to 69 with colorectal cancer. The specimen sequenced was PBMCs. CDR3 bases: TGTGCCAGCAGCAAAGCAGGGGCAGGGGGCGAAAAACTGTTTTTT. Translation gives CASSKAGAGGEKLFF.